Listed here are 13 T cell receptor beta chains from one sample, sequenced in a study of blood T cell repertoires in COVID-19. Method: immunoSEQ multiplex PCR; TCRdb's copy keeps in-frame clones and lacks some. The sample has 65,000 to 90,000 clones, around 80% seen once. The source material was peripheral blood. The receptors were gathered from a man aged 55 to 70 with active or convalescent COVID-19.

This clone was seen just once. Different DNA sequences within this sample yield the same CDR3. CDR3 residues: CASSVGQGAGETQYF. DNA for the CDR3: TGTGCCAGCAGCGTGGGGCAGGGGGCGGGGGAGACCCAGTACTTC. The chain employs TRBV9 and TRBJ2-5, with 8 bases that match TRBD1. Trimming removed 2 bases from V and 5 bases from J; junction bases left unmatched: 8. The V gene's germline CDR1 is SGDLS and CDR2 YYNGEE. The CDR3 is made up of 15 amino acids. The whole variable domain, filled in from reference TRBV9 and TRBJ2-5, reads DSGVTQTPKHLITATGQRVTLRCSPRSGDLSVYWYQQSLDQGLQFLIQYYNGEERAKGNILERFSAQQFPDLHSELNLSSLELGDSALYFCASSVGQGAGETQYFGPGTRLLVL.

The chain joins TRBV2 to TRBJ1-6; no clear D. The CDR3 extends over 11 amino acids. CDR1 is SNHLY, CDR2 FYNNEI, per germline. The ends were cut back, 3 bases at V and 10 bases at J, with 4 bases in the middle. The CDR3 DNA reads as TGTGCCAGCAGTGACCGGTCACCCCTCCACTTT. This translates into CASSDRSPLHF. The full variable domain, its missing parts supplied by reference TRBV2 and TRBJ1-6, is EPEVTQTPSHQVTQMGQEVILRCVPISNHLYFYWYRQILGQKVEFLVSFYNNEISEKSEIFDDQFSVERPDGSNFTLKIRSTKLEDSAMYFCASSDRSPLHFGNGTRLTVT.

The rearrangement links TRBV28 to TRBJ2-6, with a tentative D call TRBD2 (6 bases). The CDR3 covers 16 residues. V was pared by 4 bases and J by 1 base, with 11 bases between. Germline loops: CDR1 MDHEN, CDR2 SYDVKM. The CDR3 loop is CASSSVGTSGANVLTF. CDR3 DNA sequence: TGTGCCAGCAGTTCTGTCGGGACTTCTGGGGCCAACGTCCTGACTTTC.

In regard to this clone: Since a far larger clone is one base different, this is likely a read error. This chain uses TRBV27 with TRBJ2-2; TRBD1 agrees at 8 bases. Per the germline V gene, CDR1 is MNHEY and CDR2 is SMNVEV (reference sequence). The CDR3 is made up of 14 amino acids. The junction had 1 base not matched to a gene; V was cut back by 3 bases and J by 4 bases. This CDR3 reads CASSFDRGTGELFF. CDR3 nucleotides: TGTGCCAGCAGTTTCGACAGGGGCACCGGGGAGCTGTTTTTT.

The CDR3 protein is CASSFSFTDTQYF. In DNA, the CDR3 is TGTGCCAGCAGCTTTTCGTTCACAGATACGCAGTATTTT. This rearrangement joins TRBV11-3 to TRBJ2-3; D gene unclear. Germline assignment: CDR1 SGHNT and CDR2 YENEEA. Trimming removed 3 bases from V and 2 bases from J, with 6 bases in between. This CDR3 contains 13 residues.

The CDR3 region is CASRNPGYTEAFF. The CDR3 DNA reads TGTGCCAGCAGAAACCCGGGATACACTGAAGCTTTCTTT. This chain links TRBV12-3 or TRBV12-4 with TRBJ1-1; D gene unclear. The CDR3 length is 13 residues. V dropped 6 bases and J dropped 3 bases, with 11 bases sitting between them.

This clone was counted once. This sample also contains other DNA sequences that code for the same CDR3. The chain uses TRBV5-4 and TRBJ1-1; TRBD1 might be the D (6 bases). CDR3 size: 14 residues. Between the trimmed V and J ends, which lost 0 bases and 1 base, there was a span of 7 bases. The germline V gene encodes CDR1 SGHNT and CDR2 YYREEE (reference sequence). The CDR3 DNA is TGTGCCAGCAGCTTGGTGGGACAGAACACTGAAGCTTTCTTT. Protein: CASSLVGQNTEAFF.

A few counts support this clone. This chain joins TRBV10-2 and TRBJ2-5; D gene uncertain. In germline, CDR1 is WSHSY, CDR2 SAAADI. The CDR3 runs to 13 residues. Trimming shortened V by 2 bases and J by 2 bases, and 6 bases separated the two germline ends. The CDR3 DNA is TGCGCCAGCAGTGAGCAGGCTCAAGAGACCCAGTACTTC. Translated, it gives CASSEQAQETQYF.

The J gene is TRBJ1-5, the V gene TRBV4-1; 9 bases match TRBD1. Trimming cost V 1 base and J 8 bases; bases outside gene matches: 6. The CDR3 has 15 residues. The germline CDR1 and CDR2 sequences are MGHRA and YSYEKL. The CDR3 protein is CASSQGWDRDKPQHF. The CDR3 DNA reads as TGCGCCAGCAGCCAAGGATGGGACAGGGATAAGCCCCAGCATTTT.

With regard to this clone: This clone may be a read error of a much larger clone one base away. Other DNA sequences in the same sample also yield this CDR3. The chain has TRBV7-9 and TRBJ2-3; 9 nucleotides match TRBD1. There are 14 residues in the CDR3. Germline CDR1 reads SEHNR; CDR2 reads FQNEAQ (reference sequence). Trimming at V came to 5 bases and at J to 0 bases, leaving 0 bases not matched to a gene. CDR3 in amino acids: CASSGTGSTDTQYF. The CDR3 nucleotides are TGTGCCAGCAGCGGGACAGGGAGCACAGATACGCAGTATTTT. The variable domain in full, with the rest retrieved from reference TRBV7-9 and TRBJ2-3, is DTGVSQNPRHKITKRGQNVTFRCDPISEHNRLYWYRQTLGQGPEFLTYFQNEAQLEKSRLLSDRFSAERPKGSFSTLEIQRTEQGDSAMYLCASSGTGSTDTQYFGPGTRLTVL.

This rearrangement joins TRBV7-2 to TRBJ1-1; D uncertain. Looked up from germline, CDR1 is SGHTA and CDR2 is FQGNSA. The germline V and J ends were trimmed by 0 bases and 2 bases, with 16 bases remaining between them. The CDR3 consists of 17 residues. Here the CDR3 DNA reads TGTGCCAGCAGCTTAGCGCGGGGAAGTACGGTAAACACTGAAGCTTTCTTT. Translated, it gives CASSLARGSTVNTEAFF.

The genes are TRBV10-3 and TRBJ2-5; 8 bases match TRBD2. There are 15 residues in the CDR3. With 4 bases clipped from V and 1 base from J, the junction kept 5 bases outside the gene matches. From germline, CDR1 is ENHRY and CDR2 SYGVKD. The CDR3 loop is CAISGAGGAQETQYF. The CDR3 bases are TGTGCCATCAGTGGAGCCGGGGGGGCCCAAGAGACCCAGTACTTC.

V gene TRBV2 combines with J gene TRBJ2-5, with TRBD2 matching over 8 bases. V gave up 4 bases and J gave up 2 bases; unmatched junction bases: 6. Germline-derived CDR1 and CDR2 are SNHLY and FYNNEI. This CDR3 is built from 15 residues. CDR3 sequence (DNA): TGTGCCAGCAGTGGGGAGCGGGGGAGACAAGAGACCCAGTACTTC. Its protein is CASSGERGRQETQYF.